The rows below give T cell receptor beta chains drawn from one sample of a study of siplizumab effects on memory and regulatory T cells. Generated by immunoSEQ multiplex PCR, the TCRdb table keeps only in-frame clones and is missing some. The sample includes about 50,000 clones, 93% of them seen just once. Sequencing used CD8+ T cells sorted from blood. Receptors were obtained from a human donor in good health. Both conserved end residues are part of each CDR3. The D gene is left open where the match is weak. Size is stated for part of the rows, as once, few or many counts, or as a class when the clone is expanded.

TGCGCCAGCGGAAACACACCTCACGAGCAGTACTTC	CASGNTPHEQYF	TRBJ2-7	-	TRBV5-1	-
TGCAGACCTGGACTACAGGGCTACACCTTC	CRPGLQGYTF	TRBJ1-2	-	TRBV20-1	-
TGTGCCAGCAGCGTCGCAGGGGCATCGAACACTGAAGCTTTCTTT	CASSVAGASNTEAFF	TRBJ1-1	-	TRBV9	-
TGTGCCAGCAGCTTGGTGAGCGTTACCTACGAGCAGTACTTC	CASSLVSVTYEQYF	TRBJ2-7	-	TRBV11-2	-
TGTGCCAGCACTAAGACAGCCTGGGATAATGAAAAACTGTTTTTT	CASTKTAWDNEKLFF	TRBJ1-4	-	TRBV2	-
TGTGCCAGCAGTATAAAGACAGGGGGGAAACTGTTTTTT	CASSIKTGGKLFF	TRBJ1-4	TRBD1	TRBV27	once
TGTGCCAGCAGACCGGGACAAGAGACCCAGTACTTC	CASRPGQETQYF	TRBJ2-5	-	TRBV7-9	-
TGTGCCATCAGTGAGTCGGTTTTTCAGGGGGACTATGGCTACACCTTC	CAISESVFQGDYGYTF	TRBJ1-2	TRBD1	TRBV10-3	-
TGTGCCAGCAGCTCAGATTACAATGAGCAGTTCTTC	CASSSDYNEQFF	TRBJ2-1	-	TRBV2	-
TGTGCCAGCAGCGTAGGGGGACCGTCCTACGAGCAGTACTTC	CASSVGGPSYEQYF	TRBJ2-7	-	TRBV9	-
TGCAGCGTGACTCGTCAGAGCTCCTACGAGCAGTACTTC	CSVTRQSSYEQYF	TRBJ2-7	-	TRBV29-1	-
TGTGCCAGCAGCTTCCCCGGGAGTGATACGCAGTATTTT	CASSFPGSDTQYF	TRBJ2-3	-	TRBV7-3	-
TGTGCCAGCAGAAACAGGTTTACTCAGAACACTGAAGCTTTCTTT	CASRNRFTQNTEAFF	TRBJ1-1	-	TRBV27	-
TGTGCCAGCAGCCCTCTAGCGGCAATGGTCCATGAGCAGTTCTTC	CASSPLAAMVHEQFF	TRBJ2-1	TRBD2	TRBV9	once
TGTGCCAGTAGTATAGATCTAGAGGGGGAGCAGTACTTC	CASSIDLEGEQYF	TRBJ2-7	-	TRBV19	-
TGTGCCAGCAGTTTTCACACCTGGGACAGGGGTTACGAGCAGTACTTC	CASSFHTWDRGYEQYF	TRBJ2-7	TRBD1	TRBV28	-
TGTGCCAGCAGTTTAGCTGGGTACGAGCAGTACTTC	CASSLAGYEQYF	TRBJ2-7	-	TRBV27	-
TGTGCCAGCAGTTACCTCAACAGGGCCGGGGAGCTGTTTTTT	CASSYLNRAGELFF	TRBJ2-2	-	TRBV6-5	-
TGTGCCAGCAGTTCCGTCGGGAGAAGCAACTACGAGCAGTACTTC	CASSSVGRSNYEQYF	TRBJ2-7	-	TRBV27	-
TGTGCCAGCAGATTGTTTTTCGACAATGAGCAGTTCTTC	CASRLFFDNEQFF	TRBJ2-1	-	TRBV11-2	-
TGTGCCAGCAGTTCAGACAGAAACACCGGGGAGCTGTTTTTT	CASSSDRNTGELFF	TRBJ2-2	-	TRBV27	-
TGTGCCAGTAGGGGACGGCACTACGAGCAGTACTTC	CASRGRHYEQYF	TRBJ2-7	-	TRBV19	once
TGCGCCAGCAGCTTGGGCGGGGAACCCTTCTACAATGAGCAGTTCTTC	CASSLGGEPFYNEQFF	TRBJ2-1	-	TRBV5-1	-
TGTGCCAGCAGTTTTCAGGGGGCGGCCCGAGCTGGCTACACCTTC	CASSFQGAARAGYTF	TRBJ1-2	TRBD1	TRBV27	few
TGCAGCGTTGAAGATCTTGGCCACCAGGGACAACAATGGGCCCAAGAGACCCAGTACTTC	CSVEDLGHQGQQWAQETQYF	TRBJ2-5	-	TRBV29-1	-
TGTGCCAGCAGTGGTCCCTGGCGGCCAAGTGCAACTAATGAAAAACTGTTTTTT	CASSGPWRPSATNEKLFF	TRBJ1-4	-	TRBV2	-
TGCGCCAGCAGCGTAACTGTCTCAAGTACTATGGAGACCCAGTACTTC	CASSVTVSSTMETQYF	TRBJ2-5	-	TRBV5-1	-
TGTGCCAGTAGGGCAGGGAGCTCCTACGAGCAGTACTTC	CASRAGSSYEQYF	TRBJ2-7	-	TRBV19	-
TGTGCCAGCAGAAGCTTTGGGGACGGATCTCGCACAGATACGCAGTATTTT	CASRSFGDGSRTDTQYF	TRBJ2-3	-	TRBV7-8	-
TGTGCCAGCAGTCTAAATGAGCAGTTCTTC	CASSLNEQFF	TRBJ2-1	-	TRBV28	-
TGTGCCTGGAGTCGCCCCCCCCAGCATGAAGCTTTCTTT	CAWSRPPQHEAFF	TRBJ1-1	-	TRBV30	few
TGTGCCAGCAGCCCGGGACAAGATAATTCACCCCTCCACTTT	CASSPGQDNSPLHF	TRBJ1-6	-	TRBV14	-
TGTGCCTGGGGTTACACAGGGACCGGGGAGCTGTTTTTT	CAWGYTGTGELFF	TRBJ2-2	-	TRBV30	-
TGTGCCACCAGCCTGACAGGGGAGAGCAATCAGCCCCAGCATTTT	CATSLTGESNQPQHF	TRBJ1-5	TRBD1	TRBV15	-